This T cell receptor (beta chain) was sequenced in a study of shared clonotypes between healthy human individuals. General study results and limits: Across subsets, estimated richness was generally greater for naive than for memory populations. Naive CD4 clonotypes were shared across a few donors at 4.5% to 6%.

Notes on this clone: Its antigen is unknown.

V shed 6 bases and J shed 0 bases, with 12 bases lying between them. This CDR3 contains 15 residues. The germline V gene has CDR1 MDHEN and CDR2 SYDVKM. The assay was immunoSEQ multiplex PCR, and TCRdb's table has in-frame clones only and misses some. The table lists roughly 680,000 clones, 55% to 80% of them singletons. Those who donated were healthy HIV-negative adults, with no recent acute infections or vaccinations reported. From CD4+ cells came CD45RA+ naive and CD45RA-negative memory subsets. The chain combines TRBV28 with TRBJ2-1, with D tentatively TRBD1 or TRBD2 (6 bases each). This TCR was sampled from a woman in her twenties or thirties in good health. The sequencing input was memory CD4+ T cells sorted from blood. This sample's subset: CD45RA-negative fraction. CDR3 DNA: TGTGCCAGCAGACTGGGGGGCGGCTCCTACAATGAGCAGTTCTTC. It encodes CASRLGGGSYNEQFF.